These 29 T cell receptor beta chains were all obtained from the same sample, sequenced in a study of blood T cell repertoires in COVID-19. Clones were read by immunoSEQ multiplex PCR, and TCRdb kept only the in-frame ones, dropping some. The sample holds about 440,000 clones, 70% to 90% seen once. The material sequenced was PBMCs or T cells enriched from blood (not recorded which). Receptor source: a young woman with acute COVID-19.

This clone appeared many times. This chain links TRBV10-3 with TRBJ1-2, with D possibly being TRBD1 (6 bases). The V gene lost 0 bases and the J gene lost 2 bases, with 16 bases spanning the gap. The V gene's germline CDR1 is ENHRY and CDR2 SYGVKD. There are 17 residues in the CDR3. CDR3 amino acids: CAISESRTGLNNYGYTF. The CDR3 nucleotides read TGTGCCATCAGTGAGTCTAGAACAGGGTTAAACAACTATGGCTACACCTTC.

This chain connects TRBV4-1 to TRBJ1-3, with a weak D call TRBD1 (6 bases). Trimming shortened V by 2 bases and J by 4 bases, and 12 bases separated the two germline ends. The germline gives CDR1 MGHRA, CDR2 YSYEKL. The length of the CDR3 is 15 residues. In DNA form, the CDR3 reads TGCGCCAGCAGCCAAAGGACAGTGTCAGGAAACACCATATATTTT. Translating it yields CASSQRTVSGNTIYF.

This clone came up once. This rearrangement joins TRBV6-5 to TRBJ1-1; D is possibly TRBD1 (5 bases). The V end was cut by 2 bases, the J end by 1 base, with 14 bases between. The CDR3 length is 16 residues. The germline gives CDR1 MNHEY, CDR2 SVGAGI. The CDR3: CASSYGDSRGNTEAFF. The CDR3 DNA follows: TGTGCCAGCAGTTACGGGGACTCGAGGGGGAACACTGAAGCTTTCTTT.

This chain connects TRBV5-4 to TRBJ2-7; D might be TRBD2 (6 bases). The CDR3 has 15 amino acids. Germline CDR1 reads SGHNT; CDR2 reads YYREEE (reference sequence). V shed 4 bases and J shed 0 bases, with 14 bases lying between them. CDR3: CASSPSSGLSYEQYF. The CDR3 nucleotides read TGTGCCAGCAGCCCGAGTAGCGGACTCTCCTACGAGCAGTACTTC.

This clone was found once. The J gene is TRBJ2-1, the V gene TRBV19, with TRBD1 matching 10 bases. V was pared by 6 bases and J by 4 bases, with 6 bases of the junction left unmatched. CDR3 length: 15 residues. Germline loops: CDR1 LNHDA, CDR2 SQIVND (reference sequence). CDR3 region: CASRRDRGGYNEQFF. In DNA, the CDR3 is TGTGCCAGTAGAAGGGACAGGGGTGGTTACAATGAGCAGTTCTTC.

V and J are TRBV28 and TRBJ1-5; maybe TRBD1 (5 bases). The CDR3 has 17 residues. Germline V gene lookup returns CDR1 MDHEN and CDR2 SYDVKM. V dropped 5 bases and J dropped 2 bases, with 19 bases sitting between them. CDR3 region: CASSPTGYFVGNQPQHF. DNA for the CDR3: TGTGCCAGCAGTCCTACAGGTTACTTCGTAGGCAATCAGCCCCAGCATTTT.

The chain recombines TRBV6-2 or TRBV6-3 with TRBJ2-3; TRBD2 matches at 11 bases. Germline-derived CDR1 and CDR2 are MNHEY and SVGEGT. V lost 2 bases and J lost 4; bases outside the gene matches: 8. This CDR3 contains 17 residues. CDR3 bases: TGTGCCAGCAGTTACGTACGACTAGCGGGGCGGGCAGATACGCAGTATTTT. Amino acid sequence: CASSYVRLAGRADTQYF.

The chain uses TRBV28 and TRBJ1-5; the match to TRBD1 covers 7 bases. The J segment lost 4 bases and the V segment lost 7 bases, leaving 7 bases of the junction unmatched. Germline-derived CDR1 and CDR2 are MDHEN and SYDVKM. This CDR3 is 14 amino acids long. The CDR3 nucleotides read TGTGCCAGCACTAGGACAGGACAAAATCAGCCCCAGCATTTT. As protein: CASTRTGQNQPQHF.

The chain recombines TRBV28 with TRBJ2-1; tentatively, D is TRBD2 (5 bases). V lost 1 base and J 4 bases, leaving 11 bases between the germline ends. This CDR3 spans 15 amino acids. From germline, CDR1 is MDHEN and CDR2 SYDVKM. CDR3 protein: CASSLSVTGYNEQFF. The CDR3 nucleotides are TGTGCCAGCAGTTTATCGGTAACGGGGTACAATGAGCAGTTCTTC.

The chain uses TRBV18 and TRBJ2-7; 8 bases align to TRBD2. Germline loops: CDR1 KGHSH, CDR2 LQKENI. Trimming at V came to 4 bases and at J to 5 bases, leaving 10 bases not matched to a gene. CDR3 size: 15 residues. The CDR3: CASSLYSGNLDEQYF. The CDR3 nucleotides read TGTGCCAGCTCACTCTATAGCGGGAATCTCGACGAGCAGTACTTC.

The chain is built from TRBV5-1 and TRBJ1-6; 10 bases are shared with TRBD1. The CDR3 covers 17 residues. V shed 4 bases, J shed 8 bases, and the junction held 12 bases outside the gene matches. Germline V gene lookup returns CDR1 SGHRS and CDR2 YFSETQ. The CDR3 nucleotides read TGCGCCAGCAGCGTAATTGGGACAGGGGTCGGGGATTCACCCCTCCACTTT. Protein: CASSVIGTGVGDSPLHF.

V and J are TRBV7-9 and TRBJ1-1; a possible D gene is TRBD1 (6 bases). Deletions cut 5 bases from V and 5 bases from J, with 15 bases between. The CDR3 length is 14 residues. In germline, CDR1 is SEHNR, CDR2 FQNEAQ (reference sequence). In DNA form, the CDR3 reads TGTGCCAGCAGCCAGGACAGTCTAGGGACTGAAGCTTTCTTT. Translated: CASSQDSLGTEAFF.

This sequence joins TRBV29-1 and TRBJ1-3; D is ambiguous. V was trimmed by 3 bases and J by 4 bases, leaving 19 bases between them. Germline V CDR1 and CDR2: SQVTM, ANQGSEA. The CDR3 is 16 amino acids. The CDR3 loop is CSVDLSVEGVGNTIYF. The CDR3 DNA reads as TGCAGCGTTGACCTTTCGGTGGAGGGAGTAGGAAACACCATATATTTT.

This clone showed up just once. The V and J genes are TRBV6-2 or TRBV6-3 and TRBJ2-7; D call uncertain. The CDR3 length is 11 residues. The ends were cut back, 5 bases at V and 6 bases at J, with 8 bases in the middle. Per the germline V gene, CDR1 is MNHEY and CDR2 is SVGEGT. The CDR3, as DNA: TGTGCCAGCAGTAGCCAGGCCGAGCAGTACTTC. Its translation: CASSSQAEQYF.

This clone was counted only a few times. In the same sample, other DNA sequences code for this CDR3. The chain couples TRBV6-4 to TRBJ2-3; 8 bases are shared with TRBD2. CDR3 length: 14 amino acids. With V trimmed by 3 bases and J by 3 bases, 2 bases remained unmatched. The V gene's germline CDR1 is MRHNA and CDR2 SNTAGT. The CDR3 is CASSERGGTDTQYF. Written as DNA, the CDR3 is TGTGCCAGCAGTGAACGGGGGGGTACAGATACGCAGTATTTT.

The chain recombines TRBV7-2 with TRBJ2-3, with 10 bases aligning to TRBD2. The CDR3 is 18 amino acids. Unmatched junction bases numbered 15, after V lost 5 bases and J lost 4 bases. CDR1 SGHTA and CDR2 FQGNSA come from the germline V gene. This chain's CDR3 is CASSLRLAGGGGPDTQYF. The DNA of the CDR3 is TGTGCCAGCAGCCTAAGGTTAGCGGGAGGCGGAGGGCCAGATACGCAGTATTTT. The whole variable domain, filled in from reference TRBV7-2 and TRBJ2-3, reads GAGVSQSPSNKVTEKGKDVELRCDPISGHTALYWYRQSLGQGLEFLIYFQGNSAPDKSGLPSDRFSAERTGGSVSTLTIQRTQQEDSAVYLCASSLRLAGGGGPDTQYFGPGTRLTVL.

V and J are TRBV10-2 and TRBJ1-3; D unresolved. The V end lost 6 bases, the J end lost 0 bases, and 3 bases lay between the germline ends. The germline V gene encodes CDR1 WSHSY and CDR2 SAAADI. CDR3 size: 12 residues. Here the CDR3 reads CASSNSGNTIYF. The CDR3 coding sequence is TGCGCCAGCAGCAACTCTGGAAACACCATATATTTT.

V and J are TRBV28 and TRBJ1-1; D call uncertain. The CDR3 length is 15 residues. Trimming shortened V by 5 bases and J by 4 bases, and 17 bases separated the two germline ends. The germline V gene has CDR1 MDHEN and CDR2 SYDVKM. The CDR3 DNA sequence: TGTGCCAGCAGTCCCCTCCTCGGGGAATCCACTGAAGCTTTCTTT. Amino acid sequence: CASSPLLGESTEAFF. Full variable domain (outside the CDR3, taken from reference TRBV28 and TRBJ1-1): DVKVTQSSRYLVKRTGEKVFLECVQDMDHENMFWYRQDPGLGLRLIYFSYDVKMKEKGDIPEGYSVSREKKERFSLILESASTNQTSMYLCASSPLLGESTEAFFGQGTRLTVV.

The chain links TRBV5-1 to TRBJ2-3, with TRBD2 matching 15 bases. Germline values: CDR1 SGHRS, CDR2 YFSETQ. Trimming took 4 bases from V and 2 from J; bases not matched to a gene: 8. CDR3 length equals 18 residues. As DNA, the CDR3 is TGCGCCAGCAGCCTGGGACTAGCGGGAGGCCTATTCACAGATACGCAGTATTTT. Translating gives CASSLGLAGGLFTDTQYF.

The chain links TRBV27 to TRBJ1-6; the match to TRBD1 covers 8 bases. Trimming cost V 3 bases and J 4 bases; bases outside gene matches: 2. CDR3 length: 15 residues. CDR1 and CDR2 from the germline V gene are MNHEY and SMNVEV (reference sequence). This chain's CDR3 is CASSFGQGYNSPLHF. Written as DNA, the CDR3 is TGTGCCAGCAGTTTCGGACAGGGTTATAATTCACCCCTCCACTTT.

The chain links TRBV7-2 to TRBJ2-1, with D possibly TRBD1 on 5 matching bases. This CDR3 comprises 13 residues. CDR1 SGHTA and CDR2 FQGNSA come from the germline V gene. V lost 3 bases to trimming and J lost 5 bases, with 8 bases between them. The CDR3 sequence is CASSFPQDNEQFF. Here the CDR3 DNA reads TGTGCCAGCAGCTTTCCACAGGACAATGAGCAGTTCTTC.

The gene calls are TRBV4-1 and TRBJ1-3, with D tentatively TRBD1 (6 bases). Trimming shortened V by 0 bases and J by 1 base, and 16 bases separated the two germline ends. CDR1 is MGHRA and CDR2 is YSYEKL in the germline V gene. The CDR3 runs 18 residues. The CDR3 loop reads CASSQDRNRESSGNTIYF. DNA for the CDR3: TGCGCCAGCAGCCAAGACAGGAACAGGGAATCGTCTGGAAACACCATATATTTT.

This rearrangement joins TRBV7-9 to TRBJ1-5, with 7 nucleotides matching TRBD1. The germline CDR1 and CDR2 sequences are SEHNR and FQNEAQ (reference sequence). The trim removed 5 bases at V and 1 base at J, leaving 8 bases unmatched. This CDR3 spans 16 amino acids. CDR3 loop: CASSPPQGRSNQPQHF. The CDR3 nucleotides are TGTGCCAGCAGCCCACCACAGGGGAGGAGCAATCAGCCCCAGCATTTT.

The chain is built from TRBV10-3 and TRBJ1-1; D is ambiguous. The CDR3 loop spans 12 amino acids. CDR1 and CDR2 from the germline V gene are ENHRY and SYGVKD. The CDR3: CAPSAVVTEAFF. In DNA form, the CDR3 reads TGTGCACCATCGGCGGTCGTGACTGAAGCTTTCTTT.

The V call is TRBV13, the J call TRBJ1-1; TRBD1 is a possible D gene (6 bases). Looked up from germline, CDR1 is PRHDT and CDR2 is FYEKMQ (reference sequence). The CDR3 is made up of 13 amino acids. V was clipped by 5 bases and J by 6 bases, with 13 bases between them. Here the CDR3 DNA reads TGTGCCAGCAGCCCGCAGGGGTGGCCTGAAGCTTTCTTT. Translation gives CASSPQGWPEAFF.

The CDR3 protein is CSVEDRERTITDTQYF. Written as DNA, the CDR3 is TGCAGCGTTGAAGATCGGGAGCGGACGATCACAGATACGCAGTATTTT. This sequence joins TRBV29-1 and TRBJ2-3; possibly TRBD2 for D (6 bases). This CDR3 has 16 amino acids. CDR1 is SQVTM and CDR2 is ANQGSEA in the germline V gene. V was pared by 0 bases and J by 2 bases, with 15 bases between.

The chain is built from TRBV7-9 and TRBJ2-7, with TRBD1 matching over 9 bases. This CDR3 has 19 amino acids. Germline V gives CDR1 SEHNR, CDR2 FQNEAQ (reference sequence). The V gene end was trimmed by 5 bases and the J gene end by 2 bases; junction bases not matched to a gene: 19. The CDR3 DNA follows: TGTGCCAGCAGCACAACAGACAGGGGGGTCGGTCACGAGGCCTACGAGCAGTACTTC. Translation: CASSTTDRGVGHEAYEQYF.

The V and J genes are TRBV11-2 and TRBJ1-1; D is undetermined. Germline CDR1 is SGHAT and CDR2 is FQNNGV. CDR3 length equals 14 residues. V was pared by 1 base and J by 2 bases, with 8 bases between. The CDR3 here is CASSLGQLNTEAFF. DNA of the CDR3: TGTGCCAGCAGCTTAGGGCAACTAAACACTGAAGCTTTCTTT.

The chain is built from TRBV27 and TRBJ2-7, with 9 bases lining up with TRBD1. CDR3 length: 16 amino acids. Germline V gene sequence: CDR1 MNHEY, CDR2 SMNVEV (reference sequence). V shed 2 bases, J shed 2 bases, and the junction held 7 bases outside the gene matches. This CDR3 reads CASSLAGQGGTYEQYF. In DNA, the CDR3 is TGTGCCAGCAGTTTAGCGGGACAGGGAGGGACCTACGAGCAGTACTTC.